Listed below are T cell receptor beta chains from one sample, sequenced in a study of cytomegalovirus exposure and HLA in healthy donors. Method: immunoSEQ multiplex PCR; TCRdb's copy keeps in-frame clones and lacks some. The sample lists over 100,000 clones; about 70% were seen once. Input material: PBMCs. The receptor set was obtained from a woman aged 35 to 49 in good health and CMV-seropositive. The CDR3 runs from the conserved cysteine through the conserved F or W. A D gene is named only where the DNA matches it firmly. For some rows the clone size is stated as once, few or many, or as a class when expanded; others skip it.

J | D | size | V | CDR3 | DNA
TRBJ2-1 | - | - | TRBV28 | CASSSPDYYNEQFF | TGTGCCAGCAGTTCCCCGGACTACTACAATGAGCAGTTCTTC
TRBJ2-7 | - | - | TRBV11-2 | CASSLVNPGQNEQYF | TGTGCCAGCAGCTTAGTAAATCCCGGACAGAACGAGCAGTACTTC
TRBJ2-1 | - | - | TRBV18 | CASSPGEGGRNDEQFF | TGTGCCAGCTCACCGGGGGAAGGGGGTAGAAACGATGAGCAGTTCTTC
TRBJ1-6 | TRBD1 | - | TRBV30 | CAWALYAGTANSPLHF | TGTGCCTGGGCGCTCTACGCAGGGACAGCTAATTCACCCCTCCACTTT
TRBJ2-7 | - | - | TRBV2 | CASSEGGQGYEQYF | TGTGCCAGCAGTGAAGGCGGCCAGGGCTACGAGCAGTACTTC
TRBJ1-4 | TRBD1 | - | TRBV4-1 | CASSQDLQGAGEKLFF | TGCGCCAGCAGCCAAGACCTTCAGGGGGCAGGTGAAAAACTGTTTTTT
TRBJ1-4 | - | - | TRBV28 | CASSLQGKNEKLFF | TGTGCCAGCAGTTTACAGGGCAAGAATGAAAAACTGTTTTTT
TRBJ2-5 | - | - | TRBV9 | CASSVEWGVRETQYF | TGTGCCAGCAGCGTAGAATGGGGGGTGCGGGAGACCCAGTACTTC
TRBJ2-3 | - | - | TRBV7-9 | CASSAGGGGPDTQYF | TGTGCCAGCAGTGCAGGGGGCGGGGGCCCGGATACGCAGTATTTT
TRBJ2-1 | - | - | TRBV2 | CASRMRQSYNEQFF | TGTGCCAGCAGAATGCGACAATCCTACAATGAGCAGTTCTTC
TRBJ1-2 | - | - | TRBV4-1 | CASSDQAGGSVHGYTF | TGCGCCAGCAGCGATCAAGCGGGAGGGTCGGTCCATGGCTACACCTTC
TRBJ1-1 | - | - | TRBV5-5 | CASSFGQGWVTEAFF | TGTGCCAGCAGCTTCGGTCAGGGATGGGTGACTGAAGCTTTCTTT
TRBJ1-4 | TRBD1 | - | TRBV28 | CASSIRTGRNEKLFF | TGTGCCAGCAGTATTCGGACAGGGCGAAATGAAAAACTGTTTTTT
TRBJ1-2 | - | few | TRBV28 | CASSPYDPERYGYTF | TGTGCCAGCAGTCCCTACGACCCGGAGAGGTATGGCTACACCTTC
TRBJ1-1 | TRBD1 | - | TRBV27 | CASSRQGGIFNTEAFF | TGTGCCAGCAGCCGACAGGGTGGGATCTTCAACACTGAAGCTTTCTTT
TRBJ1-1 | - | - | TRBV7-3 | CASSLQENTEAFF | TGTGCCAGCAGCTTACAGGAAAACACTGAAGCTTTCTTT